Following are 12 T cell receptor beta chains from one sample sequenced in a study of T-cell memory formation after mild COVID-19. Each CDR3 protein is one row after TCRdb ran MiXCR on the 5' RACE reads. The table lists some 450,000 distinct CDR3 sequences, around 18% of them singletons, with roughly 8.4% in the top ten. The specimen sequenced was PBMCs or a T cell subset sorted from them (not recorded which). These receptors were taken from an adult woman who had mild COVID-19 (a few samples of this study predate the infection). Cell type and time point are not known.

V usage is TRBV7-2 and J usage is TRBJ2-1; perhaps TRBD2 as D (5 bases). V lost 0 bases and J 6 bases, leaving 12 bases between the germline ends. The CDR3 runs to 15 residues. Looked up from germline, CDR1 is SGHTA and CDR2 is FQGNSA. CDR3: CASSLAVSRGNEQFF. For the CDR3, the DNA is TGTGCCAGCAGCTTAGCGGTTAGCCGGGGCAATGAGCAGTTCTTC.

This chain joins TRBV29-1 and TRBJ2-7, with 10 bases matching TRBD1. The CDR3 totals 14 residues. Trimming at V came to 7 bases and at J to 1 base, leaving 7 bases not matched to a gene. CDR1 is SQVTM and CDR2 is ANQGSEA in the germline V gene. CDR3 nucleotides: TGCAGCGCTGTTCCGGGACAGGGGTCCTACGAGCAGTACTTC. Its protein product is CSAVPGQGSYEQYF.

The gene calls are TRBV20-1 and TRBJ2-2; TRBD2 is a possible D gene (7 bases). V was pared by 5 bases and J by 7 bases, with 14 bases between. CDR1 and CDR2 (germline): DFQATT, SNEGSKA (reference sequence). CDR3 length: 13 amino acids. The CDR3 DNA sequence: TGCAGTGCTGAAGGGGGGGCTTTCGGGGAGCTGTTTTTT. This gives the protein CSAEGGAFGELFF.

This clonotype was observed at least ten times. The rearrangement uses TRBV5-1 and TRBJ2-1, with 9 bases identical to TRBD2. Germline CDR1 SGHRS, CDR2 YFSETQ. The ends lost 0 bases at V and 9 bases at J; junction bases unmatched: 4. The CDR3 runs to 14 residues. CDR3 in amino acids: CASSLASGNVEQFF. CDR3 in DNA: TGCGCCAGCAGCTTGGCTAGCGGGAATGTTGAGCAGTTCTTC.

The chain uses TRBV15 and TRBJ2-1; D is uncertain. V was cut by 0 bases and J by 9 bases, with 12 bases left in between. The CDR3 spans 14 residues. Germline CDR1 is LNHNV and CDR2 is YYDKDF (reference sequence). The CDR3 sequence: CATSRDQKGAEQFF. The CDR3 nucleotides are TGTGCCACCAGCAGAGATCAAAAGGGTGCTGAGCAGTTCTTC.

This clonotype was detected only a few times. The chain joins TRBV6-6 to TRBJ2-7; TRBD1 might be the D (6 bases). V lost 11 bases and J 5 bases, leaving 13 bases between the germline ends. The CDR3 extends over 11 amino acids. Per the germline V gene, CDR1 is MNHNY and CDR2 is SVGAGI (reference sequence). The DNA of the CDR3 is TGTGCCGTCGCCAGGGGCCACGAGCAGTACTTC. Its translation is CAVARGHEQYF.

As to this clonotype: Because the CDR3's place on the DNA is in doubt, the DNA is left out and the CDR3 is given as listed by TCRdb. V is TRBV7-8 and J is TRBJ2-7. From germline, CDR1 is SGHVS and CDR2 FQNEAQ. Both ends counted, the CDR3 spans 16 residues. The CDR3 is CASSYSLVMGNYEQYF.

The J gene is TRBJ2-1, the V gene TRBV7-2, with D possibly being TRBD2 (6 bases). The CDR3 has 16 residues. The ends were cut back, 7 bases at V and 5 bases at J, with 21 bases in the middle. Germline CDR1 is SGHTA and CDR2 is FQGNSA. CDR3 in DNA: TGTGCCAGCACCTATGTGGGGGGTTTGGGCCACAATGAGCAGTTCTTC. Protein: CASTYVGGLGHNEQFF.

This clonotype turned up a few times. The chain carries TRBV27 and TRBJ2-6; D unclear. The V end was cut by 5 bases, the J end by 2 bases, with 10 bases between. The CDR3 covers 15 residues. The germline gives CDR1 MNHEY, CDR2 SMNVEV (reference sequence). This CDR3 reads CASSLLPPGANVLTF. Here the CDR3 DNA reads TGTGCCAGCAGTCTACTCCCCCCTGGGGCCAACGTCCTGACTTTC.

The rearrangement links TRBV12-3 or TRBV12-4 to TRBJ2-3; D gene ambiguous. V dropped 3 bases and J dropped 0 bases, with 7 bases sitting between them. The CDR3 is 14 residues long. Written as DNA, the CDR3 is TGTGCCAGCAGTTTCGCGACAAGCACAGATACGCAGTATTTT. The encoded protein is CASSFATSTDTQYF.

The chain recombines TRBV4-1 with TRBJ2-3; 7 positions match TRBD1. CDR1 and CDR2 (germline): MGHRA, YSYEKL. The trim removed 2 bases at V and 1 base at J, leaving 3 bases unmatched. CDR3 length equals 15 residues. CDR3 in amino acids: CASSQHGQGTDTQYF. CDR3 coding DNA: TGCGCCAGCAGCCAACACGGACAGGGCACAGATACGCAGTATTTT.

The gene calls are TRBV24-1 and TRBJ2-3; D unclear. Germline CDR1 reads KGHDR; CDR2 reads SFDVKD. This CDR3 has 16 residues. The germline V and J ends were trimmed by 2 bases and 3 bases, with 14 bases remaining between them. The CDR3 sequence: CATSDSTEHSTDTQYF. CDR3 bases: TGTGCCACCAGTGATTCGACTGAGCATTCGACAGATACGCAGTATTTT.